This passage covers 18 T cell receptor beta chains from one sample sequenced in a study of early T cells in non-severe SARS-CoV-2 infection. One entry per CDR3 protein, called by TCRdb with MiXCR from the 5' RACE reads. The table shows about 77,000 distinct CDR3 sequences, with approximately 9.1% occurring only once. The sequenced sample consisted of whole blood. Receptors were obtained from an adult who was a healthcare worker with PCR-confirmed SARS-CoV-2 infection or an uninfected control (not recorded which).

This clonotype was seen at least ten times. This rearrangement joins TRBV5-6 to TRBJ2-3; D is tentatively TRBD1 or TRBD2 (5 bases each). The CDR3 covers 13 residues. Deletions cut 4 bases from V and 5 bases from J, with 11 bases between. Germline CDR1 SGHDT, CDR2 YYEEEE. This CDR3 reads CASSPTGRDTQYF. The CDR3 coding sequence is TGTGCCAGCAGCCCTACGGGACGAGATACGCAGTATTTT.

This clonotype was counted at least ten times. As DNA, the CDR3 is TGTGCCAGCCGGATCCGCGGGGGCAGGGAGCTGTTTTTT. This encodes CASRIRGGRELFF. This chain uses TRBV27 with TRBJ2-2, with D tentatively TRBD2 (7 bases). Germline V CDR1 and CDR2: MNHEY, SMNVEV (reference sequence). The CDR3 spans 13 residues. Trimming stripped 8 bases from V and 9 bases from J, with 16 bases between.

This clonotype was observed many times. J is TRBJ2-1 and V is TRBV6-5; 9 nucleotides line up with TRBD2. CDR1 MNHEY and CDR2 SVGAGI come from the germline V gene. The CDR3 consists of 16 residues. The J segment lost 3 bases and the V segment lost 4 bases, leaving 7 bases of the junction unmatched. This CDR3 is CASSSSTSGLYNEQFF. CDR3 bases: TGTGCCAGCAGTTCCTCGACTAGCGGCCTCTACAATGAGCAGTTCTTC.

This clonotype was seen ten or more times. This chain uses TRBV28 with TRBJ2-7; unclear D gene. This CDR3 comprises 11 residues. Germline V lookup: CDR1 MDHEN, CDR2 SYDVKM. Deletions cut 4 bases from V and 1 base from J, with 2 bases between. CDR3 bases: TGTGCCAGCAGTTCATCCTACGAGCAGTACTTC. Its protein is CASSSSYEQYF. Together with reference TRBV28 and TRBJ2-7, the CDR3 gives the full variable domain: DVKVTQSSRYLVKRTGEKVFLECVQDMDHENMFWYRQDPGLGLRLIYFSYDVKMKEKGDIPEGYSVSREKKERFSLILESASTNQTSMYLCASSSSYEQYFGPGTRLTVT.

This clonotype was seen ten or more times. This chain connects TRBV14 to TRBJ2-3; D unclear. CDR1 is SGHDN, CDR2 FVKESK, per germline. V dropped 1 base and J dropped 9 bases, with 20 bases sitting between them. This CDR3 region has 16 residues. The CDR3 nucleotides read TGTGCCAGCAGCCAAGGAGACCGAACCAGAACGCGAACGCAGTATTTT. Translation: CASSQGDRTRTRTQYF.

This clonotype has a count of ten or more. The chain employs TRBV3-1 and TRBJ1-3; no definite D call. This CDR3 has 15 amino acids. V gave up 0 bases and J gave up 2 bases, with 8 bases separating them. Germline V gene data show CDR1 as LGHDT and CDR2 as YNNKEL (reference sequence). CDR3 amino acids: CASSQDGRAGNTIYF. The CDR3 nucleotides are TGTGCCAGCAGCCAAGATGGAAGGGCTGGAAACACCATATATTTT.

The chain has TRBV28 and TRBJ2-7; no definite D call. This CDR3 contains 14 residues. Trimming took off 3 bases at V and 3 bases at J, with 12 bases between the two ends. Germline V gene lookup returns CDR1 MDHEN and CDR2 SYDVKM. For the CDR3, the DNA is TGTGCCAGCAGTTTCCAATTCCATATCTACGAGCAGTACTTC. Its translation is CASSFQFHIYEQYF.

This clonotype was counted at least ten times. The rearrangement uses TRBV4-2 and TRBJ2-3; 9 positions match TRBD2. Trimming at V came to 0 bases and at J to 2 bases, leaving 15 bases not matched to a gene. This CDR3 has 20 amino acids. Per germline, CDR1 LGHNA and CDR2 YNFKEQ. The DNA of the CDR3 is TGTGCCAGCAGCCAAGATAAAGGCCTAGCGGGGATGAGGCTCACAGATACGCAGTATTTT. Encoded protein: CASSQDKGLAGMRLTDTQYF.

This clonotype has a count of ten or more. This chain links TRBV23-1 with TRBJ2-2; TRBD1 might be the D (6 bases). TRBV23-1 is flagged as an ORF with uncertain function. The CDR3 sequence is 18 residues long. V lost 1 base and J lost 0, with 15 bases in between. CDR3 in amino acids: CASSQYRLQGPNTGELFF. The CDR3 DNA reads as TGCGCCAGCAGTCAATATAGGTTACAGGGACCGAACACCGGGGAGCTGTTTTTT.

The chain employs TRBV11-2 and TRBJ2-2; the D is unclear. This CDR3 spans 15 amino acids. Trimming took off 0 bases at V and 4 bases at J, with 9 bases between the two ends. Germline V lookup: CDR1 SGHAT, CDR2 FQNNGV. CDR3 in amino acids: CASSLDRVVTGELFF. DNA of the CDR3: TGTGCCAGCAGCTTAGATCGGGTAGTCACCGGGGAGCTGTTTTTT.

The table lists this clonotype with many counts. V and J are TRBV15 and TRBJ2-7; D call uncertain. This CDR3 region has 14 residues. V gave up 2 bases and J gave up 1 base, with 9 bases separating them. CDR1 and CDR2 from the germline V gene are LNHNV and YYDKDF (reference sequence). The CDR3 spells CATSRKAGSYEQYF. The CDR3 nucleotides are TGTGCCACCAGCAGAAAGGCAGGTTCCTACGAGCAGTACTTC. The variable domain in full, completed from reference TRBV15 and TRBJ2-7, reads DAMVIQNPRYQVTQFGKPVTLSCSQTLNHNVMYWYQQKSSQAPKLLFHYYDKDFNNEADTPDNFQSRRPNTSFCFLDIRSPGLGDTAMYLCATSRKAGSYEQYFGPGTRLTVT.

The chain carries TRBV3-1 and TRBJ2-1; D unresolved. V was clipped by 4 bases and J by 0 bases, with 13 bases between them. The CDR3 totals 16 residues. Per the germline V gene, CDR1 is LGHDT and CDR2 is YNNKEL (reference sequence). CDR3 protein: CASSLMRPSSYNEQFF. The DNA for the CDR3 is TGTGCCAGCAGCCTTATGCGCCCGAGCTCCTACAATGAGCAGTTCTTC.

The table lists this clonotype with a few counts. This rearrangement joins TRBV28 to TRBJ2-4, with TRBD1 matching over 10 bases. J was trimmed by 0 bases and V by 6 bases; bases with no gene match: 8. The CDR3 length is 17 residues. CDR1 is MDHEN and CDR2 is SYDVKM in the germline V gene. DNA for the CDR3: TGTGCCAGCAGCTCCGGGACAGGGGCCATAGCCAAAAACATTCAGTACTTC. This translates into CASSSGTGAIAKNIQYF.

This clonotype was counted at least ten times. This chain links TRBV18 with TRBJ2-7; TRBD2 matches at 11 bases. The germline V gene encodes CDR1 KGHSH and CDR2 LQKENI. The V gene end was trimmed by 3 bases and the J gene end by 3 bases; junction bases not matched to a gene: 4. This CDR3 is 15 amino acids long. CDR3 in amino acids: CASSPQGTSGYEQYF. CDR3 coding DNA: TGTGCCAGCTCACCGCAGGGGACTAGCGGCTACGAGCAGTACTTC. The entire variable domain, with the rest obtained from reference TRBV18 and TRBJ2-7, is as follows: NAGVMQNPRHLVRRRGQEARLRCSPMKGHSHVYWYRQLPEEGLKFMVYLQKENIIDESGMPKERFSAEFPKEGPSILRIQQVVRGDSAAYFCASSPQGTSGYEQYFGPGTRLTVT.

The table lists this clonotype with many counts. The rearrangement joins TRBV27 to TRBJ2-6; D is unresolved. The V and J ends lost 6 bases and 3 bases respectively, with 9 bases between them. The CDR3 has 14 residues. The V gene's germline CDR1 is MNHEY and CDR2 SMNVEV (reference sequence). CDR3: CASRAAVGANVLTF. CDR3 nucleotides: TGTGCCAGCAGGGCGGCAGTTGGGGCCAACGTCCTGACTTTC.

CDR3 DNA: TGCGCCAGCAGCGTAGTAGCGGGAGATGTAAGGGAGCTGTTTTTT. Translation gives CASSVVAGDVRELFF. The chain links TRBV5-1 to TRBJ2-2, with 9 bases aligning to TRBD2. This CDR3 is built from 15 residues. V gave up 4 bases and J gave up 9 bases; unmatched junction bases: 10. Germline CDR1 is SGHRS and CDR2 is YFSETQ. Full variable domain (missing parts from reference TRBV5-1 and TRBJ2-2): KAGVTQTPRYLIKTRGQQVTLSCSPISGHRSVSWYQQTPGQGLQFLFEYFSETQRNKGNFPGRFSGRQFSNSRSEMNVSTLELGDSALYLCASSVVAGDVRELFFGEGSRLTVL.

Only a few counts were recorded for this clonotype. The rearrangement links TRBV5-4 to TRBJ2-3; D is undetermined. The V and J ends lost 1 base and 5 bases respectively, with 11 bases between them. In germline, CDR1 is SGHNT, CDR2 YYREEE (reference sequence). The CDR3 is 14 residues long. CDR3 protein: CASSLNPRRDTQYF. The DNA for the CDR3 is TGTGCCAGCAGCTTGAACCCTCGAAGAGATACGCAGTATTTT.

This clonotype was observed a single time. This chain joins TRBV5-4 and TRBJ2-2; 7 positions agree with TRBD1. Germline V gene lookup returns CDR1 SGHNT and CDR2 YYREEE (reference sequence). This CDR3 region has 16 residues. The trim removed 4 bases at V and 4 bases at J, leaving 10 bases unmatched. The CDR3 coding sequence is TGTGCCAGCAGCCCCGATCCGACAGGGAGCACCGGGGAGCTGTTTTTT. Encoded protein: CASSPDPTGSTGELFF.